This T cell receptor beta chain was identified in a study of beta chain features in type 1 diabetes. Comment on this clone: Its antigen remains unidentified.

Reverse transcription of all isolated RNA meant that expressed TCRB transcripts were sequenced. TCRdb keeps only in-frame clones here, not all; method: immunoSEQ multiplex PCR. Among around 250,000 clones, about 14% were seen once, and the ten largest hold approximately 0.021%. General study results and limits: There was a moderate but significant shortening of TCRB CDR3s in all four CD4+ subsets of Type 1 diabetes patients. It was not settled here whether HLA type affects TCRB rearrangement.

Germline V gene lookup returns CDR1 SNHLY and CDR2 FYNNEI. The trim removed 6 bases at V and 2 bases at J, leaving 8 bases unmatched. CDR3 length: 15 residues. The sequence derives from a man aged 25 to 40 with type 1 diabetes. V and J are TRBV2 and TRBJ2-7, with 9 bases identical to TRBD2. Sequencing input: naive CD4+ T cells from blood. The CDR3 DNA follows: TGTGCCAGCAGCGCCCGGACTAGCGAGCCCTACGAGCAGTACTTC. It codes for CASSARTSEPYEQYF. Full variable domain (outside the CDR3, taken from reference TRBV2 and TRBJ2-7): EPEVTQTPSHQVTQMGQEVILRCVPISNHLYFYWYRQILGQKVEFLVSFYNNEISEKSEIFDDQFSVERPDGSNFTLKIRSTKLEDSAMYFCASSARTSEPYEQYFGPGTRLTVT.